This T cell receptor (beta chain) originates from a study of control samples from healthy donors and cancer patients (TCRdb year 2020). The CDR3 contains 14 residues, cysteine and phenylalanine counted. Just the 42-base CDR3 DNA is kept, in frame starting at base 1. V is shortened by 8 bases, J by 6 bases, and the region joining them spans 16 bases. Reading the germline V gene gives CDR1 SGHVS and CDR2 FQNEAQ. On this clone itself: Its antigen is still unknown. No clone much larger than this one lies a single base away; base qualities are absent.

Receptor libraries were prepared by the immunoSEQ multiplex PCR assay. TCRdb stores this immuneACCESS table with in-frame sequences only. Part of the clones is absent; in the studies checked, under half of the shortfall reflects unresolved V genes, and no reason is known for the rest. Across this sample there are under 70,000 clones, with 88% seen only once. Jointly, the top ten make up approximately 3.8% of the sample. The clonotype was recovered from a man aged 45-65 years in good health. What was sequenced was blood. The rearranged chain carries TRBV7-8 and TRBJ1-4, with TRBD1 as a weak D call on 6 bases. The bases are TGTGCCAGCGCGAGGGGGGATTTGCATGAAAAACTGTTTTTT. It translates to CASARGDLHEKLFF.